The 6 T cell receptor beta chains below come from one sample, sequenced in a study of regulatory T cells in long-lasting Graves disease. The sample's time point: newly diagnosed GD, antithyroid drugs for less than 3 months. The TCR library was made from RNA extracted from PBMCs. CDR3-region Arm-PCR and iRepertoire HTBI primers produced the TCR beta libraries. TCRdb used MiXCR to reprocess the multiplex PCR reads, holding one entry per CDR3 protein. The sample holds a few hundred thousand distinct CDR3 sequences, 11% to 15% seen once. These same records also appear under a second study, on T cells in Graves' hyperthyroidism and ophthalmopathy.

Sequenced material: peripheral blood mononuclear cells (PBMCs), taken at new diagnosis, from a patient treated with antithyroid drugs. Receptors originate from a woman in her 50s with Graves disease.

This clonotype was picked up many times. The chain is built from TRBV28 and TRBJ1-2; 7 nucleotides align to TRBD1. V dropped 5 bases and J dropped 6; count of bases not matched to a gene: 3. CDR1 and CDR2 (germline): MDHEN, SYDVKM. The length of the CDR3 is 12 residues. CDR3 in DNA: TGTGCCAGCAGTACAGGGGTTGATGGCTACACCTTC. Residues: CASSTGVDGYTF.

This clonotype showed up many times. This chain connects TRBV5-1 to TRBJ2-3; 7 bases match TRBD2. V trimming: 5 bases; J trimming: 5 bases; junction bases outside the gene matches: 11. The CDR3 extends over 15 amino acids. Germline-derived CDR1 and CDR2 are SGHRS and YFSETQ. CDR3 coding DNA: TGCGCCAGCAGTAACCAGGGAGGGCCCGGAGATACGCAGTATTTT. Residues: CASSNQGGPGDTQYF.

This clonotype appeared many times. The CDR3 loop is CASSFSRGRRYEQYF. The CDR3 nucleotides are TGTGCCAGCAGTTTTAGCAGGGGGCGCAGATACGAGCAGTACTTC. V usage is TRBV27 and J usage is TRBJ2-7, with 8 bases lining up with TRBD1. J was trimmed by 4 bases and V by 3 bases; bases with no gene match: 8. Germline CDR1 and CDR2: MNHEY and SMNVEV (reference sequence). This CDR3 comprises 15 residues.

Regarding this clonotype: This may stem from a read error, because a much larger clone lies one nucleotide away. The CDR3 protein is CASSPPPAGDIHEQYF. The DNA of the CDR3 is TGTGCCAGCAGTCCCCCTCCGGCAGGGGATATCCACGAGCAGTACTTC. This rearrangement joins TRBV6-1 to TRBJ2-7; maybe TRBD1 (6 bases). V shed 5 bases and J shed 5 bases, with 22 bases lying between them. This CDR3 is built from 16 residues. Germline CDR1 and CDR2: MNHNS and SASEGT.

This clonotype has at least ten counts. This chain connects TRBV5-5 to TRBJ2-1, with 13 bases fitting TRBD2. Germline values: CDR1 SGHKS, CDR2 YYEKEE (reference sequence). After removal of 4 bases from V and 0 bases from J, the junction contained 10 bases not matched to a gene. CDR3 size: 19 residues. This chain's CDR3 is CASSPPTSGRASSYNEQFF. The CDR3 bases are TGTGCCAGCAGCCCACCAACTAGCGGGAGGGCCAGCTCCTACAATGAGCAGTTCTTC.

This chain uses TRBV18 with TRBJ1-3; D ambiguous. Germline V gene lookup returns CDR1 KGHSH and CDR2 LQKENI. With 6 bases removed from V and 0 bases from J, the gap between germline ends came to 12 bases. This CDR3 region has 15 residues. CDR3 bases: TGTGCCAGCTCGGCCACAGTGAACTCTGGAAACACCATATATTTT. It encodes CASSATVNSGNTIYF. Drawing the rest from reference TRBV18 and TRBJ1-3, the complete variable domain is NAGVMQNPRHLVRRRGQEARLRCSPMKGHSHVYWYRQLPEEGLKFMVYLQKENIIDESGMPKERFSAEFPKEGPSILRIQQVVRGDSAAYFCASSATVNSGNTIYFGEGSWLTVV.